One and the same sample provided the 28 T cell receptor beta chains below, sequenced in a study of shared clonotypes between healthy human individuals. Assay used: immunoSEQ multiplex PCR; TCRdb lists only in-frame clones, some missing. Altogether 950,000 to 1,100,000 clones are present, approximately 78% being singletons, with the ten largest covering 0.6% to 0.7%. The source material was memory CD4+ T cells from PBMCs. The subset is: CD45RA-negative fraction. All receptors come from a man between 18 and 35 years old in good health. Some clones in this sample may be carry-over from other donors' samples.

A word on this clone: Different DNA sequences within this sample yield the same CDR3. The V call is TRBV18, the J call TRBJ1-1; TRBD1 is a possible D gene (6 bases). V shed 4 bases and J shed 1 base, with 7 bases lying between them. The CDR3 loop spans 13 amino acids. From germline, CDR1 is KGHSH and CDR2 LQKENI. The CDR3 DNA follows: TGTGCCAGCTCACAGGGGGAGAACACTGAAGCTTTCTTT. Its translation: CASSQGENTEAFF.

The rearrangement uses TRBV28 and TRBJ2-3; D might be TRBD1 (7 bases). V lost 3 bases and J lost 4, with 17 bases in between. The CDR3 has 16 amino acids. Germline V gives CDR1 MDHEN, CDR2 SYDVKM. CDR3 DNA sequence: TGTGCCAGCAGTTTGGGGGGCAGGGGGAGCGCAGATACGCAGTATTTT. Residues: CASSLGGRGSADTQYF. Filled out from reference TRBV28 and TRBJ2-3, the complete variable domain reads DVKVTQSSRYLVKRTGEKVFLECVQDMDHENMFWYRQDPGLGLRLIYFSYDVKMKEKGDIPEGYSVSREKKERFSLILESASTNQTSMYLCASSLGGRGSADTQYFGPGTRLTVL.

This clone has a handful of counts. CDR3 sequence reads: CSVGTAFF. In DNA form, the CDR3 reads TGCAGTGTCGGGACGGCTTTCTTT. The chain is built from TRBV20-1 and TRBJ1-1; TRBD1 is a possible D gene (5 bases). The V end was cut by 7 bases, the J end by 11 bases, with 8 bases between. Per the germline V gene, CDR1 is DFQATT and CDR2 is SNEGSKA (reference sequence). The CDR3 contains 8 residues.

V is TRBV5-4 and J is TRBJ2-7, with D tentatively TRBD2 (6 bases). Trimming stripped 4 bases from V and 0 bases from J, with 11 bases between. The CDR3 has 14 residues. The V gene's germline CDR1 is SGHNT and CDR2 YYREEE (reference sequence). The chain's CDR3 is CASSPTSTSYEQYF. In nucleotides, the CDR3 is TGTGCCAGCAGCCCAACTAGCACCTCCTACGAGCAGTACTTC.

This clone has more than one count but fewer than ten. The rearrangement joins TRBV4-1 to TRBJ1-5; D is unclear. Germline V lookup: CDR1 MGHRA, CDR2 YSYEKL. Trimming shortened V by 1 base and J by 7 bases, and 17 bases separated the two germline ends. The CDR3 consists of 16 residues. CDR3 in amino acids: CASSQVGRGLQQPQHF. CDR3 nucleotide sequence: TGCGCCAGCAGCCAAGTAGGACGGGGTCTCCAACAGCCCCAGCATTTT.

This rearrangement joins TRBV4-1 to TRBJ1-5; no clear D gene. Germline CDR1 MGHRA, CDR2 YSYEKL. The CDR3 is 13 amino acids. V lost 5 bases and J lost 1, with 6 bases in between. The CDR3 loop reads CASSYQSNQPQHF. CDR3 in DNA: TGCGCCAGCAGCTACCAGAGCAATCAGCCCCAGCATTTT.

The V call is TRBV29-1, the J call TRBJ2-7; TRBD1 agrees at 9 bases. The CDR3 contains 13 residues. The junction had 4 bases not matched to a gene; V was cut back by 5 bases and J by 2 bases. Germline V gives CDR1 SQVTM, CDR2 ANQGSEA. CDR3 amino acids: CSVLGTGTYEQYF. In DNA, the CDR3 is TGCAGCGTTCTAGGGACAGGGACCTACGAGCAGTACTTC.

The genes are TRBV6-6 and TRBJ2-1; a possible D gene is TRBD2 (5 bases). This CDR3 region has 15 residues. The germline gives CDR1 MNHNY, CDR2 SVGAGI (reference sequence). V lost 0 bases to trimming and J lost 8 bases, with 14 bases between them. The CDR3 region is CASSYSLAPTDEQFF. The CDR3 coding sequence is TGTGCCAGCAGTTACTCTTTAGCGCCTACCGATGAGCAGTTCTTC.

Worth noting for this clone: Distinct nucleotide sequences in the sample also encode this CDR3. V is TRBV28 and J is TRBJ1-1; possibly TRBD1 for D (6 bases). Trimming shortened V by 2 bases and J by 0 bases, and 13 bases separated the two germline ends. Per germline, CDR1 MDHEN and CDR2 SYDVKM. The CDR3 consists of 16 residues. CDR3 nucleotides: TGTGCCAGCAGTTTAGGGGCACAGGGCCTGAACACTGAAGCTTTCTTT. Translation: CASSLGAQGLNTEAFF. The variable domain in full, completed from reference TRBV28 and TRBJ1-1, reads DVKVTQSSRYLVKRTGEKVFLECVQDMDHENMFWYRQDPGLGLRLIYFSYDVKMKEKGDIPEGYSVSREKKERFSLILESASTNQTSMYLCASSLGAQGLNTEAFFGQGTRLTVV.

There are a few counts of this clone. The chain uses TRBV28 and TRBJ1-1; no clear D gene. The V and J ends lost 8 bases and 5 bases respectively, with 15 bases between them. This CDR3 has 13 amino acids. Per germline, CDR1 MDHEN and CDR2 SYDVKM. The CDR3 DNA is TGTGCCAGCGCGGTGATTTCGGTTACTGAAGCTTTCTTT. Residues: CASAVISVTEAFF.

The chain combines TRBV2 with TRBJ2-7; TRBD2 matches at 10 bases. CDR1 is SNHLY and CDR2 is FYNNEI in the germline V gene. J was trimmed by 9 bases and V by 5 bases; bases with no gene match: 10. CDR3 length: 14 residues. The CDR3 sequence is CASSSGRADWRQYF. In DNA form, the CDR3 reads TGTGCCAGCAGTAGCGGGAGGGCCGATTGGAGGCAGTACTTC.

The rearrangement uses TRBV5-1 and TRBJ1-1, with D perhaps matching TRBD1 (5 bases). Germline loops: CDR1 SGHRS, CDR2 YFSETQ. This CDR3 comprises 13 residues. V lost 4 bases, J lost 7 bases, and 14 bases lay in between. The CDR3 sequence is CASSVVPTGEAFF. The CDR3 DNA sequence: TGCGCCAGCAGCGTAGTCCCCACAGGTGAAGCTTTCTTT. Looking up the rest from reference TRBV5-1 and TRBJ1-1 gives the full variable domain: KAGVTQTPRYLIKTRGQQVTLSCSPISGHRSVSWYQQTPGQGLQFLFEYFSETQRNKGNFPGRFSGRQFSNSRSEMNVSTLELGDSALYLCASSVVPTGEAFFGQGTRLTVV.

This clone was found a few times. J is TRBJ1-3 and V is TRBV9, with D possibly TRBD1 on 6 matching bases. From germline, CDR1 is SGDLS and CDR2 YYNGEE. The CDR3 sequence is 14 residues long. Trimming removed 6 bases from V and 4 bases from J, with 14 bases in between. CDR3 bases: TGTGCCAGCAACCCAGGGGTGGAAGGAAACACCATATATTTT. This gives the protein CASNPGVEGNTIYF.

V gene TRBV6-5 combines with J gene TRBJ2-7; 7 positions agree with TRBD1. CDR1 and CDR2 (germline): MNHEY, SVGAGI. The CDR3 extends over 15 amino acids. Trimming at V came to 4 bases and at J to 3 bases, leaving 9 bases not matched to a gene. The CDR3 bases are TGTGCCAGCAGTTCGGCCAGGGGGAATATCTACGAGCAGTACTTC. It yields the protein CASSSARGNIYEQYF.

The chain is built from TRBV2 and TRBJ2-3; D remains ambiguous. The V gene lost 6 bases and the J gene lost 6 bases, with 16 bases spanning the gap. The CDR3 loop spans 14 amino acids. Germline lookup yields CDR1 SNHLY and CDR2 FYNNEI. Written as DNA, the CDR3 is TGTGCCAGCAGCGCCACTTCGACTGCGGATACGCAGTATTTT. It yields the protein CASSATSTADTQYF.

The table lists this clone with many counts. The chain is built from TRBV5-4 and TRBJ1-3; D perhaps matches TRBD1 (5 bases). This CDR3 has 16 residues. Germline V gives CDR1 SGHNT, CDR2 YYREEE (reference sequence). The V end was cut by 0 bases, the J end by 0 bases, with 10 bases between. The CDR3 spells CASSLAMQGSGNTIYF. In DNA, the CDR3 is TGTGCCAGCAGCTTGGCAATGCAGGGCTCTGGAAACACCATATATTTT.

Details on this clone: Other nucleotide sequences from this sample produce the same CDR3. The chain recombines TRBV7-3 with TRBJ2-3, with D perhaps matching TRBD1 (5 bases). V shed 0 bases and J shed 6 bases, with 7 bases lying between them. From germline, CDR1 is SGHTA and CDR2 FQGTGA. The CDR3 loop spans 13 amino acids. The CDR3 sequence: CASSLTGADTQYF. The CDR3 DNA is TGTGCCAGCAGCTTAACAGGGGCGGATACGCAGTATTTT.

Of note for this clone: At the DNA level, this CDR3 is encoded by other sequences in the same sample as well. The chain combines TRBV9 with TRBJ2-5; perhaps TRBD1 as D (6 bases). The germline V and J ends were trimmed by 3 bases and 1 base, with 10 bases remaining between them. This CDR3 comprises 14 residues. From germline, CDR1 is SGDLS and CDR2 YYNGEE. CDR3 nucleotide sequence: TGTGCCAGCAGCGCAGCAGGGGTCCAAGAGACCCAGTACTTC. Its protein product is CASSAAGVQETQYF. The full variable domain, with the rest looked up from reference TRBV9 and TRBJ2-5, is DSGVTQTPKHLITATGQRVTLRCSPRSGDLSVYWYQQSLDQGLQFLIQYYNGEERAKGNILERFSAQQFPDLHSELNLSSLELGDSALYFCASSAAGVQETQYFGPGTRLLVL.

The chain links TRBV9 to TRBJ2-5; D is unresolved. V gave up 4 bases and J gave up 0 bases, with 7 bases separating them. The CDR3 is made up of 13 amino acids. CDR1 and CDR2 (germline): SGDLS, YYNGEE. The CDR3 nucleotides read TGTGCCAGCAGCCCCAGCAACCAAGAGACCCAGTACTTC. This translates into CASSPSNQETQYF.

Notes on this clone: Other DNA sequences in the same sample also yield this CDR3. The chain has TRBV7-9 and TRBJ2-3, with unresolved D. Per the germline V gene, CDR1 is SEHNR and CDR2 is FQNEAQ (reference sequence). The CDR3 runs 11 residues. Trimming took off 3 bases at V and 5 bases at J, with 3 bases between the two ends. In DNA form, the CDR3 reads TGTGCCAGCAGCTTCGGAGATACGCAGTATTTT. Encoded protein: CASSFGDTQYF.

This clone occurred a few times. The chain links TRBV6-6 to TRBJ1-1; D possibly corresponds to TRBD1 (5 bases). Trimming removed 7 bases from V and 4 bases from J, with 16 bases in between. The CDR3 is 14 amino acids. The germline gives CDR1 MNHNY, CDR2 SVGAGI (reference sequence). CDR3 DNA sequence: TGTGCCAGCACCTTGACGGGGCAGACCACTGAAGCTTTCTTT. Encoded protein: CASTLTGQTTEAFF.

V and J are TRBV9 and TRBJ2-7, with D uncertain. Trimming cost V 8 bases and J 6 bases, with 15 bases left between them. The CDR3 extends over 12 amino acids. CDR1 is SGDLS and CDR2 is YYNGEE in the germline V gene. CDR3 bases: TGTGCCAGATCTGATGCTTTCCGCGAGCAGTACTTC. It specifies CARSDAFREQYF.

J is TRBJ1-1 and V is TRBV21-1. TRBV21-1 is a listed pseudogene. The CDR3 extends over 16 amino acids. The CDR3 loop is CASSGRIYTIRTEAFF. Written as DNA, the CDR3 is TGTGCCAGCAGTGGGCGGATATACACAATTCGCACTGAAGCTTTCTTT.

V gene TRBV5-1 combines with J gene TRBJ1-5; 8 nucleotides line up with TRBD1. The germline CDR1 and CDR2 sequences are SGHRS and YFSETQ. The CDR3 has 18 residues. The V gene end was trimmed by 4 bases and the J gene end by 0 bases; junction bases not matched to a gene: 12. CDR3 coding DNA: TGCGCCAGCAGCCCCGGGACAGGAAACCGTTATAGCAATCAGCCCCAGCATTTT. Translating gives CASSPGTGNRYSNQPQHF.

The rearrangement joins TRBV28 to TRBJ1-2; possible D gene TRBD1, 6 bases. CDR1 and CDR2 (germline): MDHEN, SYDVKM. This CDR3 has 14 amino acids. V lost 3 bases and J lost 5, with 13 bases in between. The CDR3 is CASSFGQFSYGYTF. CDR3 coding DNA: TGTGCCAGCAGTTTCGGACAGTTTTCTTATGGCTACACCTTC.

Ten or more counts support this clone. Other DNA sequences of this sample code for an identical CDR3. The chain is built from TRBV11-2 and TRBJ2-1, with D possibly being TRBD2 (7 bases). Germline V CDR1 and CDR2: SGHAT, FQNNGV. Trimming shortened V by 6 bases and J by 3 bases, and 18 bases separated the two germline ends. There are 16 residues in the CDR3. This CDR3 reads CASSLGGEAIYNEQFF. Written as DNA, the CDR3 is TGTGCCAGCAGTCTAGGGGGGGAGGCAATCTACAATGAGCAGTTCTTC.

As for this clone: This sequence is one base from a far larger clone and is likely a read error. This chain links TRBV7-9 with TRBJ1-1, with TRBD1 matching 7 bases. Germline CDR1 reads SEHNR; CDR2 reads FQNEAQ (reference sequence). The CDR3 loop spans 17 amino acids. The CDR3 DNA is TGTGTCAGCAGCCAAGGGATGCACAGGGGAAGGAACACTGAAGCTTTCTTT. It encodes CVSSQGMHRGRNTEAFF.

The CDR3 region is CASSQVGLFAEAFF. CDR3 nucleotides: TGTGCCAGCAGCCAAGTGGGGCTGTTCGCTGAAGCTTTCTTT. The chain has TRBV14 and TRBJ1-1; a possible D gene is TRBD1 (5 bases). This CDR3 comprises 14 residues. The germline gives CDR1 SGHDN, CDR2 FVKESK. The V end was cut by 1 base, the J end by 6 bases, with 12 bases between.